One sample yielded the 8 T cell receptor beta chains listed below, sequenced in a study of T cell changes during pregnancy in multiple sclerosis. TCRdb's copy holds only in-frame clones and misses some; the assay was immunoSEQ multiplex PCR. The table includes 35,000 to 55,000 clones, 80% to 95% detected once. The material was peripheral blood, obtained in the third trimester of pregnancy. These receptors were collected from a female donor with multiple sclerosis, enrolled in a pregnancy study.

The chain employs TRBV7-9 and TRBJ1-5, with D perhaps TRBD1 (6 bases). Trimming took off 3 bases at V and 4 bases at J, with 7 bases between the two ends. Looked up from germline, CDR1 is SEHNR and CDR2 is FQNEAQ (reference sequence). CDR3 size: 13 residues. The CDR3 nucleotides are TGTGCCAGCAGCTTTACAGGGAATCAGCCCCAGCATTTT. It specifies CASSFTGNQPQHF. The full variable domain, with the rest looked up from reference TRBV7-9 and TRBJ1-5, is DTGVSQNPRHKITKRGQNVTFRCDPISEHNRLYWYRQTLGQGPEFLTYFQNEAQLEKSRLLSDRFSAERPKGSFSTLEIQRTEQGDSAMYLCASSFTGNQPQHFGDGTRLSIL.

The rearrangement links TRBV7-2 to TRBJ1-5; 11 bases align to TRBD1. The CDR3 has 15 amino acids. Germline CDR1 is SGHTA and CDR2 is FQGNSA. V lost 3 bases to trimming and J lost 5 bases; unmatched junction nucleotides: 3. This chain's CDR3 is CASSLRTGGDQPQHF. CDR3 nucleotides: TGTGCCAGCAGCTTGAGGACAGGGGGCGATCAGCCCCAGCATTTT.

The V and J genes are TRBV4-1 and TRBJ2-1; unclear D gene. Germline CDR1 is MGHRA and CDR2 is YSYEKL. Trimming stripped 1 base from V and 8 bases from J, with 15 bases between. The CDR3 has 15 amino acids. The CDR3 reads CASSQALYDSDEQFF. CDR3 bases: TGCGCCAGCAGCCAAGCTTTGTACGATTCGGATGAGCAGTTCTTC.

V and J are TRBV4-1 and TRBJ2-7; 7 bases line up with TRBD1. Germline CDR1 is MGHRA and CDR2 is YSYEKL. With 4 bases clipped from V and 7 bases from J, the junction kept 13 bases outside the gene matches. The CDR3 spans 15 residues. This CDR3 is CASSPLAGGTGEQYF. CDR3 bases: TGCGCCAGCAGCCCCTTGGCAGGGGGAACGGGGGAGCAGTACTTC.

The chain carries TRBV7-2 and TRBJ1-1, with D unresolved. The CDR3 is made up of 16 amino acids. Germline V gene data show CDR1 as SGHTA and CDR2 as FQGNSA. V was trimmed by 1 base and J by 1 base, leaving 13 bases between them. In DNA form, the CDR3 reads TGTGCCAGCAGCTTAGTTGTCTCACAGCCGAACACTGAAGCTTTCTTT. Encoded protein: CASSLVVSQPNTEAFF.

V usage is TRBV6-1 and J usage is TRBJ2-7; 8 positions agree with TRBD1. In germline, CDR1 is MNHNS, CDR2 SASEGT. V lost 4 bases to trimming and J lost 2 bases; unmatched junction nucleotides: 4. The CDR3 spans 14 residues. The CDR3: CASSAGTGTYEQYF. The CDR3 coding sequence is TGTGCCAGCAGTGCCGGGACAGGAACCTACGAGCAGTACTTC.

The genes are TRBV2 and TRBJ2-7, with 9 bases matching TRBD2. The V segment lost 4 bases and the J segment 1 base; nucleotides outside the gene matches: 8. The CDR3 is 16 amino acids. The germline V gene has CDR1 SNHLY and CDR2 FYNNEI. The CDR3 sequence: CASSGYIGLASYEQYF. The CDR3 DNA is TGTGCCAGCAGTGGGTATATCGGACTAGCGTCCTACGAGCAGTACTTC. Looking up the rest from reference TRBV2 and TRBJ2-7 gives the full variable domain: EPEVTQTPSHQVTQMGQEVILRCVPISNHLYFYWYRQILGQKVEFLVSFYNNEISEKSEIFDDQFSVERPDGSNFTLKIRSTKLEDSAMYFCASSGYIGLASYEQYFGPGTRLTVT.

J is TRBJ2-7 and V is TRBV7-8; 11 positions agree with TRBD2. The CDR3 is 16 amino acids. Germline CDR1 SGHVS, CDR2 FQNEAQ. The V segment lost 1 base and the J segment 5 bases; nucleotides outside the gene matches: 7. CDR3 nucleotides: TGTGCCAGCAGCTTAGTCTCTAGCGGGAGGCATCACGAGCAGTACTTC. Translated, it gives CASSLVSSGRHHEQYF.